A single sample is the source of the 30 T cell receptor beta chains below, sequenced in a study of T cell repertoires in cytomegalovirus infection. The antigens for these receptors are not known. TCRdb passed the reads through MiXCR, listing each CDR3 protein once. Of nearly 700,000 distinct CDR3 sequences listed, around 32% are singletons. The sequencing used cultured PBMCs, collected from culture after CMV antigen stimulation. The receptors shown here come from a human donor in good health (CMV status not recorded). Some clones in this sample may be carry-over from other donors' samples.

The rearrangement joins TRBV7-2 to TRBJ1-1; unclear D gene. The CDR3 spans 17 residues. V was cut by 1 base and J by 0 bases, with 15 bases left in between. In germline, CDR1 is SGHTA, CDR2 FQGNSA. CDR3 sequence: CASSLVASTSMNTEAFF. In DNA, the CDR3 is TGTGCCAGCAGCTTAGTTGCGTCAACCTCTATGAACACTGAAGCTTTCTTT. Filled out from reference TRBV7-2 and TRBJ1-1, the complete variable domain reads GAGVSQSPSNKVTEKGKDVELRCDPISGHTALYWYRQSLGQGLEFLIYFQGNSAPDKSGLPSDRFSAERTGGSVSTLTIQRTQQEDSAVYLCASSLVASTSMNTEAFFGQGTRLTVV.

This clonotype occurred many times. CDR3 residues: CASNTGGGGTQYF. CDR3 nucleotides: TGTGCCAGCAACACAGGGGGCGGAGGGACCCAGTACTTC. This sequence joins TRBV7-2 and TRBJ2-5; 9 bases fit TRBD1. Per the germline V gene, CDR1 is SGHTA and CDR2 is FQGNSA. The CDR3 is 13 residues long. The J segment lost 7 bases and the V segment lost 7 bases, leaving 7 bases of the junction unmatched.

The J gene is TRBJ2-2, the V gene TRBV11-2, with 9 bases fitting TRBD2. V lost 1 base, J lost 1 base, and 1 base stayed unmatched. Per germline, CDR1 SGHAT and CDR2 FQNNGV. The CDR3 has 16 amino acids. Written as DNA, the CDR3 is TGTGCCAGCAGCTTAGTAGCGGGGGAGAACACCGGGGAGCTGTTTTTT. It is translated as CASSLVAGENTGELFF.

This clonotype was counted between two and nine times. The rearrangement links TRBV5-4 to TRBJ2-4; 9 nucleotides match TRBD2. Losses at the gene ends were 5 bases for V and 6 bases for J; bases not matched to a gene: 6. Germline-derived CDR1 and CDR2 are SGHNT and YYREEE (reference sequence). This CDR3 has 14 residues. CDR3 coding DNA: TGTGCCAGCAGAACGGCGGGGGGGGGAAACATTCAGTACTTC. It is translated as CASRTAGGGNIQYF.

CDR3 bases: TGTGCCAGCAGATTTCTAGCGGGAGGGCCTAGGTACAATGAGCAGTTCTTC. Protein: CASRFLAGGPRYNEQFF. This rearrangement joins TRBV6-2 or TRBV6-3 to TRBJ2-1; 12 nucleotides agree with TRBD2. Germline values: CDR1 MNHEY, CDR2 SVGEGT. This CDR3 is built from 17 residues. With 6 bases clipped from V and 4 bases from J, the junction kept 10 bases outside the gene matches.

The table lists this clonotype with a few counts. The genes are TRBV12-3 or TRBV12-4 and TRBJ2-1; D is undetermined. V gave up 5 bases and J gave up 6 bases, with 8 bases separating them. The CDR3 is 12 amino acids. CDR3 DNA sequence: TGTGCCAGCAGTGGGAAATTCAATGAGCAGTTCTTC. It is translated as CASSGKFNEQFF.

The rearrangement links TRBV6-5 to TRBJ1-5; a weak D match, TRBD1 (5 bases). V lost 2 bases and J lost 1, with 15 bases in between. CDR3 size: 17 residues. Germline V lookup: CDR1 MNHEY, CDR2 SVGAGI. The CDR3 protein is CASSYSPGRGSNQPQHF. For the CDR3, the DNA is TGTGCCAGCAGTTACAGTCCAGGGCGAGGGAGCAATCAGCCCCAGCATTTT.

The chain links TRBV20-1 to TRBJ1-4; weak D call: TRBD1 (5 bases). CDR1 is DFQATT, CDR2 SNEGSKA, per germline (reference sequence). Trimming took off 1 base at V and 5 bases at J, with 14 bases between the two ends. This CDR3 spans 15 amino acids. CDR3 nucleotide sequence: TGCAGTGCTAGAGGGGGAGGGGACCCCAATGAAAAACTGTTTTTT. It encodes CSARGGGDPNEKLFF.

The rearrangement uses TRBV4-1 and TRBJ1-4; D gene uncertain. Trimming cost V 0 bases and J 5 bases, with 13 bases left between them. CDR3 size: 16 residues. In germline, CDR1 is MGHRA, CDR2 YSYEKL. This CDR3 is CASSQDFETHNEKLFF. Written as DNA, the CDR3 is TGCGCCAGCAGCCAAGATTTCGAGACACACAATGAAAAACTGTTTTTT.

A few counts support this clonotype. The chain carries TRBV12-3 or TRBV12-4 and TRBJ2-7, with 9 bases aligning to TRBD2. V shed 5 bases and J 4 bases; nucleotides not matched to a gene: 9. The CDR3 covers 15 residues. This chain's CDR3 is CASSRTLAGAYEQYF. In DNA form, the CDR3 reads TGTGCCAGCAGTCGAACTTTAGCGGGGGCTTACGAGCAGTACTTC.

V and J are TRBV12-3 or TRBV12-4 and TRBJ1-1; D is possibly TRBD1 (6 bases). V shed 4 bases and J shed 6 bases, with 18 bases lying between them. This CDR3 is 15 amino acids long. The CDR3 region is CASSSQLQGHAEAFF. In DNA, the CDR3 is TGTGCCAGCAGTTCACAACTACAGGGCCACGCTGAAGCTTTCTTT.

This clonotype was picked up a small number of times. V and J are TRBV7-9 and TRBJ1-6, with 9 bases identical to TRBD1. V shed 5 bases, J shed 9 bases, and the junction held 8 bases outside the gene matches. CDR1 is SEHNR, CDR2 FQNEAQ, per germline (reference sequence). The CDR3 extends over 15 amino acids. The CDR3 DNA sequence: TGTGCCAGCAGCGTTACAGGGGGCGTTGGTTCACCCCTCCACTTT. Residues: CASSVTGGVGSPLHF.

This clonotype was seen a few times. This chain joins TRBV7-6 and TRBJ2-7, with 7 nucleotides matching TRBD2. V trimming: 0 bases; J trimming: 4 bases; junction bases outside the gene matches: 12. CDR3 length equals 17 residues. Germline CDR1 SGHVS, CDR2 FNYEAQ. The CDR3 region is CASSLARGRETPYEQYF. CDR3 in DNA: TGTGCCAGCAGCTTAGCACGCGGGCGGGAGACGCCTTACGAGCAGTACTTC.

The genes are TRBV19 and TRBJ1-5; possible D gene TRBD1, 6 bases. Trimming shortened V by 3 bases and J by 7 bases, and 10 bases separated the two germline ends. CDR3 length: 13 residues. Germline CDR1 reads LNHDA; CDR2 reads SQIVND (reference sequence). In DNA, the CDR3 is TGTGCCAGTAGTATCGTTACAGGGCAGCCCCAGCATTTT. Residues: CASSIVTGQPQHF.

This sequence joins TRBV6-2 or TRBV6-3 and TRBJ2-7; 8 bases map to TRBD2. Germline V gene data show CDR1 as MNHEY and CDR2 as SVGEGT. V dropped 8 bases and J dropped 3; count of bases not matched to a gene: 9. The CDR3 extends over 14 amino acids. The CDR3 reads CASGGGTRVYEQYF. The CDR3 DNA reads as TGTGCCAGCGGAGGCGGGACTAGAGTCTACGAGCAGTACTTC.

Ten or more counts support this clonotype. The CDR3 region is CASSYRLTDTQYF. The DNA of the CDR3 is TGTGCCAGCAGCTACAGGTTAACAGATACGCAGTATTTT. The gene calls are TRBV7-2 and TRBJ2-3, with a tentative D call TRBD1 (5 bases). Germline V lookup: CDR1 SGHTA, CDR2 FQGNSA. V lost 4 bases, J lost 3 bases, and 8 bases lay in between. The CDR3 runs to 13 residues.

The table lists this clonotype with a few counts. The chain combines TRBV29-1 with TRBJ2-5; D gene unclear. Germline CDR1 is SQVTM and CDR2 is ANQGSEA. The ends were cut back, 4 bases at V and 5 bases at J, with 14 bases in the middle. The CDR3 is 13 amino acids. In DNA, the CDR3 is TGCAGCGTTGGGCTGAGGTTGTTGGAGACCCAGTACTTC. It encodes CSVGLRLLETQYF. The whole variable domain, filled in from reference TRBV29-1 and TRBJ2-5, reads SAVISQKPSRDICQRGTSLTIQCQVDSQVTMMFWYRQQPGQSLTLIATANQGSEATYESGFVIDKFPISRPNLTFSTLTVSNMSPEDSSIYLCSVGLRLLETQYFGPGTRLLVL.

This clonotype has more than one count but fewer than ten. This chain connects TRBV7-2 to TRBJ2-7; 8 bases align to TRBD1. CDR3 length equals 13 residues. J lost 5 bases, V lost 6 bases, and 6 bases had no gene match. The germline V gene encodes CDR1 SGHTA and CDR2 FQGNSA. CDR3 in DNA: TGTGCCAGCAGACAGACAGGGGACCACGAGCAGTACTTC. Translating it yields CASRQTGDHEQYF.

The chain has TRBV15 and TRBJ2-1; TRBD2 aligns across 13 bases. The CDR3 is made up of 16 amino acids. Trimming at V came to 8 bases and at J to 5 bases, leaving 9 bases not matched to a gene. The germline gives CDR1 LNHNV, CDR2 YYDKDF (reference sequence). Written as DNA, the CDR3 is TGTGCCACCGCCACGGGACTAGCGGGGCTAAACAATGAGCAGTTCTTC. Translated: CATATGLAGLNNEQFF.

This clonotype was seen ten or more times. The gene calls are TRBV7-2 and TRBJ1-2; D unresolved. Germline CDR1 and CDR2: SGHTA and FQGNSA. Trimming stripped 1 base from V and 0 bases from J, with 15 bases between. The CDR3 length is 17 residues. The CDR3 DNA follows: TGTGCCAGCAGCTTAGAAGGGTCTCCATTAGCTAACTATGGCTACACCTTC. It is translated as CASSLEGSPLANYGYTF.

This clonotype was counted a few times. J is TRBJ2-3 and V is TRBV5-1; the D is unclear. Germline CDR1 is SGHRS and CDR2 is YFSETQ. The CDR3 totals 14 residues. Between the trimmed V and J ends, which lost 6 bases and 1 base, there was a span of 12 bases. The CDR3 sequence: CASTLQTGTDTQYF. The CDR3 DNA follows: TGCGCCAGCACTCTCCAAACGGGCACAGATACGCAGTATTTT.

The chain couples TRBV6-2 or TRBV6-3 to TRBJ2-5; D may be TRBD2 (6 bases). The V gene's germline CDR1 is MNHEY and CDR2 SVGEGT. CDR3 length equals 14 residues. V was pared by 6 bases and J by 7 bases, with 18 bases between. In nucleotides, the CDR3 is TGTGCCAGCAGCATGGCGGGACTCCCGACGACCCAGTACTTC. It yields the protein CASSMAGLPTTQYF.

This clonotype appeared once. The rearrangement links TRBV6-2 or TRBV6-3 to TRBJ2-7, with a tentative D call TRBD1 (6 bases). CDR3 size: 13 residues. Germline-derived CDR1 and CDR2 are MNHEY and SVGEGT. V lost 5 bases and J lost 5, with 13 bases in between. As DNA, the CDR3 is TGTGCCAGCAGTCGCAACCACAGGGACGAGCAGTACTTC. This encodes CASSRNHRDEQYF.

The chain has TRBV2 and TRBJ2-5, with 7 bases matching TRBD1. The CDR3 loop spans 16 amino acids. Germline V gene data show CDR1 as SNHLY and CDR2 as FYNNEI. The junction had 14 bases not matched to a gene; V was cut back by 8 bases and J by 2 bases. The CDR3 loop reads CASGHQTGIGQETQYF. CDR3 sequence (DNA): TGTGCCAGCGGCCACCAGACAGGGATAGGGCAAGAGACCCAGTACTTC.

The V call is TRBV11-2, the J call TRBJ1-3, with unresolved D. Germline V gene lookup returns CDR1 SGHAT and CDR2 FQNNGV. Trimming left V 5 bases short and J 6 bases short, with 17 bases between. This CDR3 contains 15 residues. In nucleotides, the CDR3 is TGTGCCAGCAGCCCAATAGAACAGACCATAAACACCATATATTTT. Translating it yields CASSPIEQTINTIYF. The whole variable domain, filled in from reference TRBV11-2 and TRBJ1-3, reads EAGVAQSPRYKIIEKRQSVAFWCNPISGHATLYWYQQILGQGPKLLIQFQNNGVVDDSQLPKDRFSAERLKGVDSTLKIQPAKLEDSAVYLCASSPIEQTINTIYFGEGSWLTVV.

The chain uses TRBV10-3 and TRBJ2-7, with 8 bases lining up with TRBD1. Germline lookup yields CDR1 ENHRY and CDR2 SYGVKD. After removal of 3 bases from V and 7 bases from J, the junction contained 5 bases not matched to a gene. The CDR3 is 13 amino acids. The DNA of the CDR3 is TGTGCCATCAGTGACTACAGGGGGAATGAGCAGTACTTC. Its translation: CAISDYRGNEQYF.

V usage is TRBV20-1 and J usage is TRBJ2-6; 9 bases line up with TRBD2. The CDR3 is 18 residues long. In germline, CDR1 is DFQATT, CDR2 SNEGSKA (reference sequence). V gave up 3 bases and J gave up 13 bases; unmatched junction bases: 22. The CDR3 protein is CSARAMRGGLGSIDVLTF. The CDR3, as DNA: TGCAGTGCTAGGGCTATGCGGGGGGGCCTGGGGTCAATCGATGTCCTGACTTTC.

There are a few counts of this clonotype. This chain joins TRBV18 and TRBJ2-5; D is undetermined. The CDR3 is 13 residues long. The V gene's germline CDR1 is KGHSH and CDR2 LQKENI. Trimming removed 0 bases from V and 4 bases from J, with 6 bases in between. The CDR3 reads CASSPPYGETQYF. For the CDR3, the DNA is TGTGCCAGCTCACCACCGTATGGAGAGACCCAGTACTTC.

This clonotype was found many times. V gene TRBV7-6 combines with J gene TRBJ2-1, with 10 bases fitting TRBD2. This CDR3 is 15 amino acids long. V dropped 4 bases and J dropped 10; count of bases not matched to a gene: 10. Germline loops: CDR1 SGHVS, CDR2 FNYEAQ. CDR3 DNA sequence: TGTGCCAGCAGCTCCTTAGCGGGAGGACTAAGAGAGCAGTTCTTC. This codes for CASSSLAGGLREQFF.

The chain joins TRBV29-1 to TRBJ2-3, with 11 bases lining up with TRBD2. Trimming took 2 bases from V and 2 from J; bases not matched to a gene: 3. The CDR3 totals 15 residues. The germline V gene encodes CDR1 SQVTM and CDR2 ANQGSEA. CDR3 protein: CSVETSGRVTDTQYF. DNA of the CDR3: TGCAGCGTTGAAACTAGCGGGAGAGTCACAGATACGCAGTATTTT.